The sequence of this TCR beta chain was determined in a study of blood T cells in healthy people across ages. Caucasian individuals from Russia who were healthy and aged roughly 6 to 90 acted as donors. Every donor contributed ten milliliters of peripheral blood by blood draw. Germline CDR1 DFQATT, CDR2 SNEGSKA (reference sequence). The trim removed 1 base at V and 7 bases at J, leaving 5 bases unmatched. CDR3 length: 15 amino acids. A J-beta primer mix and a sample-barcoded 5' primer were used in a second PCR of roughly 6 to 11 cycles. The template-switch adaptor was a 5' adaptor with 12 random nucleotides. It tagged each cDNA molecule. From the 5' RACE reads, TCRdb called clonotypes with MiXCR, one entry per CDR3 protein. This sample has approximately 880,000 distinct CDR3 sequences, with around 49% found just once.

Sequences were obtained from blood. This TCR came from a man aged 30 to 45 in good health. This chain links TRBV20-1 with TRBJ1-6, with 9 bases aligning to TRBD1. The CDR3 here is CSARGWTGVNSPLHF. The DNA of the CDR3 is TGCAGTGCTAGAGGTTGGACAGGGGTCAATTCACCCCTCCACTTT.